The present TCR beta chain was sequenced within a study of blood T cell repertoires in COVID-19. Germline CDR1 and CDR2: MNHEY and SVGAGI. J gave up 5 bases and V 5 bases, and 5 bases lay outside the gene matches. The CDR3 is 13 amino acids. The data were produced by immunoSEQ multiplex PCR, yet TCRdb's version contains in-frame clones alone and is incomplete. The data contain about 140,000 clones, 75% to 90% of them seen just once; the ten biggest clones take up under 3%. Sequences were obtained from peripheral blood. The clonotype originates from a middle-aged man with active COVID-19. This rearrangement joins TRBV6-5 to TRBJ2-5; TRBD2 aligns across 7 bases. Here the CDR3 DNA reads TGTGCCAGCAGTACGGGGGGTTTGGAGACCCAGTACTTC. Encoded protein: CASSTGGLETQYF.